This T cell receptor beta chain was documented in a study of T cells in Graves' hyperthyroidism and ophthalmopathy (dated by TCRdb to the late 2010s). Broadly, across the study: Peripheral blood was sampled at the time of initial diagnosis, prior to any treatment. Whether ophthalmopathy could be predicted prospectively was tested in an independent validation cohort made up of about 20 hyperthyroidism patients plus 17 patients who later progressed to ophthalmopathy. In several Graves' hyperthyroidism patients, the study also compared T-cell repertoires from thyroid tissue with T-cell repertoires from blood. The approximately 98 discovery patients were randomly divided into training and test sets at a 7:3 ratio. According to the paper, TCR Vbeta CDR3 sequencing was carried out on approximately 140 peripheral blood samples, which came from about 45 ophthalmopathy, approximately 72 hyperthyroidism and approximately 17 progressor patients. To identify distinguishing TCR V-J signatures, a discovery cohort of about 100 patients was used, comprising 43 with Graves' ophthalmopathy and 57 with stable Graves' hyperthyroidism. Once sampling was done, hyperthyroidism patients were given methimazole at a starting dose of 30 mg daily, whereas ophthalmopathy patients were given high-dose intravenous methylprednisolone. The paper's findings and limits, for the study overall: Most expanded thyroid clonotypes (frequency above 0.001) were also found in blood, which suggests that blood repertoires may mirror thyroid immune responses. Ophthalmopathy was separated from stable hyperthyroidism by a 13 V-J signature model, with around 90% sensitivity and about 81% specificity obtained in cross-validation and 80%/75% obtained in testing. Sample size was not statistically predetermined, and blinding of investigators to group allocation was not performed. During validation, the model predicted progression to ophthalmopathy a median of approximately six months ahead of onset, with roughly 65% sensitivity and about 75% specificity.

The germline V and J ends show losses of 4 bases and 4 bases respectively, and no gene match explains 11 bases of the junction. The CDR3 runs 19 amino acids, cysteine and phenylalanine included. The DNA shown is the 57-base CDR3, in frame from base 1. From a lookup of the germline V gene, CDR1 and CDR2 are SGHVS and FNYEAQ. This clonotype was observed a few times. The target of this receptor is not known. One base away there is no much larger clone; base qualities are not given. The TCR beta CDR3 regions were amplified from RNA transcripts. The first round of RT-PCR for the TCR CDR3 was performed with the HTBI primer set and the Qiagen OneStep RT-PCR kit. Libraries were constructed in a second round of multiplex PCR, after which size selection and purification were performed. Paired-end sequencing of the libraries was performed with 100 bp reads on an Illumina HiSeq2000. The paper's processing steps were these. SOAPnuke was used to process the raw data, removing reads that contained adapters or uncalled bases, had a mean Phred below 15, or lacked an exact match to the constant primer or identifier. High-quality paired reads were merged with COPE v1.2.5, and unique nucleotide sequences were defined as clonotypes. Clonotypes were aligned to IMGT TRBV, TRBD and TRBJ reference segments using MiTCR v1.1. Analysis was restricted to V-J combinations with a frequency above 0.0001, which covered roughly 99% of repertoires. A TCS score was defined as the ratio of F50 (clonal expansion) to E x V (chaos), with BLOSUM62-based TCRdist applied between CDR3 peptides within each V-J. Welch's t-statistics and random forest reduced approximately 520 V-J features to under 15, which were used in a naive Bayes classifier (R e1071). Starting from the raw public reads, TCRdb applied fastp trimming at Q25, assembled clones with MiXCR and retained in-frame beta chains. Records with the same CDR3 protein are collapsed into one entry carrying the most frequent genes and DNA. These V and J calls are TCRdb output, not the study's own analysis. The sample records about 640,000 distinct CDR3 sequences, less than 25% of which are singletons. 34% of the sample belongs to the ten largest clones.

Ophthalmopathy patients had moderately to severely active disease, with a Clinical Activity Score of 3 or more, a NOSPECS grade of 4 or more, and a disease duration of less than 3 months. Any patient with an uncontrolled infection, another autoimmune disease, pregnancy or lactation was excluded. Clinical symptoms, serum thyroxine and TRAb, thyroid ultrasound, and orbital computed tomography formed the basis for the diagnoses. PBMCs were separated from around 9.1 ml of fresh peripheral blood using Ficoll-Paque density gradient centrifugation. Total RNA was extracted using Trizol reagent, and RNA quality was assessed on an Agilent 2100 Bioanalyzer.

This TCR was recovered from a man aged 25-45 years with Graves' ophthalmopathy. Sequenced input: blood. The chain is encoded by TRBV7-6 joined to TRBJ2-2, and 14 junction bases match TRBD2. The nucleotides read TGTGCCAGCAGCTCACCGGGACTAGCGGGAGACGGTCTCACCGGGGAGCTGTTTTTT. The resulting protein is CASSSPGLAGDGLTGELFF.